These 18 T cell receptor beta chains originate from one sample sequenced in a study of vaccination and CD4 T cells after COVID-19. These receptors have no identified antigens. Noted treatment: roughly ten-day PBMC culture with coronavirus spike peptide pools or control peptides (ViraFEST assay). The Oncomine TCR Beta short-read assay was applied to DNA of cultured CD4+ T cells. TCRdb reprocessed the PCR reads with MiXCR, giving one entry per CDR3 protein. The sample lists around 12,000 distinct CDR3 sequences, 40% to 55% occurring once. Sequenced sample: CD4+ T cells from blood, cultured in vitro. The source is a human donor who had recovered from COVID-19.

V and J are TRBV15 and TRBJ2-3; D is possibly TRBD1 (6 bases). V lost 6 bases, J lost 2 bases, and 18 bases lay in between. CDR1 and CDR2 (germline): LNHNV, YYDKDF (reference sequence). The CDR3 consists of 16 residues. The CDR3 protein is CATSSLGGAPTDTQYF. The CDR3 DNA is TGTGCCACCAGTTCCCTAGGGGGAGCCCCCACAGATACGCAGTATTTT.

V is TRBV10-3 and J is TRBJ2-2; 7 bases are a match to TRBD2. CDR1 and CDR2 (germline): ENHRY, SYGVKD. J was trimmed by 2 bases and V by 11 bases; bases with no gene match: 5. The CDR3 totals 13 residues. The CDR3 loop is CAGRAFNTGELFF. CDR3 DNA: TGTGCCGGGAGGGCTTTCAACACCGGGGAGCTGTTTTTT.

V is TRBV19 and J is TRBJ2-3; 9 positions match TRBD1. Germline loops: CDR1 LNHDA, CDR2 SQIVND (reference sequence). The CDR3 has 18 residues. Trimming cost V 3 bases and J 1 base; bases outside gene matches: 11. The CDR3: CASSIPRRQGGGTDTQYF. CDR3 coding DNA: TGTGCCAGTAGTATCCCTCGCCGACAGGGGGGCGGCACAGATACGCAGTATTTT. The whole variable domain, filled in from reference TRBV19 and TRBJ2-3, reads DGGITQSPKYLFRKEGQNVTLSCEQNLNHDAMYWYRQDPGQGLRLIYYSQIVNDFQKGDIAEGYSVSREKKESFPLTVTSAQKNPTAFYLCASSIPRRQGGGTDTQYFGPGTRLTVL.

This rearrangement joins TRBV7-9 to TRBJ2-2; 12 bases are shared with TRBD2. This CDR3 region has 16 residues. V gave up 2 bases and J gave up 5 bases; unmatched junction bases: 3. CDR1 and CDR2 from the germline V gene are SEHNR and FQNEAQ (reference sequence). The CDR3 sequence is CASSLRGTSGTGELFF. Here the CDR3 DNA reads TGTGCCAGCAGCTTAAGGGGGACTAGCGGGACCGGGGAGCTGTTTTTT.

The chain is built from TRBV6-2 or TRBV6-3 and TRBJ2-7, with D maybe TRBD1 (5 bases). There are 14 residues in the CDR3. Per germline, CDR1 MNHEY and CDR2 SVGEGT. With 7 bases removed from V and 0 bases from J, the gap between germline ends came to 13 bases. This CDR3 is CASKGRSVSYEQYF. DNA for the CDR3: TGTGCCAGCAAGGGGCGGAGCGTCTCCTACGAGCAGTACTTC.

This chain links TRBV11-2 with TRBJ2-3; 10 bases fit TRBD2. There are 17 residues in the CDR3. CDR1 and CDR2 (germline): SGHAT, FQNNGV. The ends lost 4 bases at V and 5 bases at J; junction bases unmatched: 12. For the CDR3, the DNA is TGTGCCAGCAGCTCCCAGCGGGAGGGCCTTGGAGTAGATACGCAGTATTTT. Translated, it gives CASSSQREGLGVDTQYF.

This clonotype was detected once. The chain recombines TRBV6-1 with TRBJ2-7; TRBD2 matches at 7 bases. The germline V gene has CDR1 MNHNS and CDR2 SASEGT. The CDR3 is 15 residues long. V lost 5 bases and J lost 4; bases outside the gene matches: 11. CDR3 nucleotides: TGTGCCAGCAGTCGGTCGGGAGGTTTGGCATACGAGCAGTACTTC. Translating it yields CASSRSGGLAYEQYF.

This clonotype was observed a few times. The V and J genes are TRBV11-2 and TRBJ1-1; D remains ambiguous. Trimming shortened V by 4 bases and J by 0 bases, and 12 bases separated the two germline ends. CDR3 length equals 15 residues. Germline V gives CDR1 SGHAT, CDR2 FQNNGV. Here the CDR3 reads CASSSGLILNTEAFF. The DNA of the CDR3 is TGTGCCAGCAGCTCAGGACTGATTTTGAACACTGAAGCTTTCTTT.

The chain is built from TRBV6-1 and TRBJ2-7; 10 positions match TRBD2. CDR3 length equals 12 residues. Germline CDR1 reads MNHNS; CDR2 reads SASEGT. V trimming: 6 bases; J trimming: 7 bases; junction bases outside the gene matches: 3. The CDR3 region is CASSSSGGEQYF. CDR3 DNA sequence: TGTGCCAGCAGCTCTAGCGGGGGAGAGCAGTACTTC.

By sample share, this clonotype is large (0.1 to 1%). The J gene is TRBJ1-2, the V gene TRBV5-1; 9 nucleotides align to TRBD1. The CDR3 is 15 amino acids. V was pared by 6 bases and J by 7 bases, with 13 bases of the junction left unmatched. The V gene's germline CDR1 is SGHRS and CDR2 YFSETQ. Written as DNA, the CDR3 is TGCGCCAGCAACCCCGGGACAGGGTCAATCGTTGGCTACACCTTC. Residues: CASNPGTGSIVGYTF.

J is TRBJ1-5 and V is TRBV4-1; 10 bases are a match to TRBD1. The V segment lost 8 bases and the J segment 4 bases; nucleotides outside the gene matches: 2. From germline, CDR1 is MGHRA and CDR2 YSYEKL. The CDR3 runs 13 residues. As DNA, the CDR3 is TGCGCCAGCGGGGGACAGGGGAATCAGCCCCAGCATTTT. It is translated as CASGGQGNQPQHF.

The chain employs TRBV11-2 and TRBJ1-6; 10 bases align to TRBD1. Germline V CDR1 and CDR2: SGHAT, FQNNGV. With V trimmed by 5 bases and J by 6 bases, 4 bases remained unmatched. This CDR3 is built from 15 residues. CDR3 bases: TGTGCCAGCAGCGAAAGGGACAGGGGTAATTCACCCCTCCACTTT. Residues: CASSERDRGNSPLHF.

The chain recombines TRBV20-1 with TRBJ2-7; TRBD1 might be the D (6 bases). Trimming cost V 3 bases and J 6 bases, with 18 bases left between them. Germline-derived CDR1 and CDR2 are DFQATT and SNEGSKA (reference sequence). The CDR3 has 14 residues. The CDR3 sequence: CSASPGPQGSEQYF. The CDR3, as DNA: TGCAGTGCTAGTCCGGGCCCTCAGGGGAGCGAGCAGTACTTC.

This clonotype was seen a few times. The chain carries TRBV24-1 and TRBJ2-5; 12 bases fit TRBD2. CDR1 and CDR2 from the germline V gene are KGHDR and SFDVKD. The CDR3 loop spans 15 amino acids. J was trimmed by 4 bases and V by 7 bases; bases with no gene match: 6. CDR3 protein: CATSWTSGTGETQYF. The CDR3 bases are TGTGCCACCAGCTGGACTAGCGGGACGGGAGAGACCCAGTACTTC.

The CDR3 sequence is CASRGDAGTDTQYF. For the CDR3, the DNA is TGTGCCAGCAGGGGGGACGCAGGGACAGATACGCAGTATTTT. J is TRBJ2-3 and V is TRBV2, with D possibly called TRBD1 or TRBD2 (5 bases each). The germline CDR1 and CDR2 sequences are SNHLY and FYNNEI. The CDR3 runs 14 residues. V was clipped by 6 bases and J by 3 bases, with 13 bases between them.

The chain recombines TRBV19 with TRBJ2-1; a possible D gene is TRBD2 (6 bases). CDR1 LNHDA and CDR2 SQIVND come from the germline V gene (reference sequence). The CDR3 spans 17 residues. Trimming removed 2 bases at V and 0 bases at J, with 14 bases between. The CDR3 is CASSISPPGGSYNEQFF. CDR3 coding DNA: TGTGCCAGTAGTATATCCCCCCCCGGGGGCTCCTACAATGAGCAGTTCTTC.

The chain combines TRBV28 with TRBJ1-5; D might be TRBD1 (5 bases). The CDR3 is 14 residues long. V was clipped by 6 bases and J by 6 bases, with 15 bases between them. Per germline, CDR1 MDHEN and CDR2 SYDVKM. The CDR3 sequence: CASRHRGVGQPQHF. The CDR3, as DNA: TGTGCCAGCAGACATCGGGGGGTAGGTCAGCCCCAGCATTTT. The full variable domain, rest sourced from reference TRBV28 and TRBJ1-5, is DVKVTQSSRYLVKRTGEKVFLECVQDMDHENMFWYRQDPGLGLRLIYFSYDVKMKEKGDIPEGYSVSREKKERFSLILESASTNQTSMYLCASRHRGVGQPQHFGDGTRLSIL.

The chain employs TRBV20-1 and TRBJ2-3; D may be TRBD2 (6 bases). CDR1 is DFQATT, CDR2 SNEGSKA, per germline (reference sequence). The CDR3 contains 15 residues. V dropped 1 base and J dropped 4 bases, with 15 bases sitting between them. The CDR3 DNA reads as TGCAGTGCTAGAGTTGCTAGCGTGAGTTCAGATACGCAGTATTTT. The encoded protein is CSARVASVSSDTQYF.